Following are 32 T cell receptor beta chains from one sample sequenced in a study of cytomegalovirus exposure and HLA in healthy donors. This PCR relied on a set of 60 Vbeta primers and 13 Jbeta primers. The data were produced by immunoSEQ multiplex PCR, yet TCRdb's version contains in-frame clones alone and is incomplete. The sample consists of approximately 150,000 clones, around 74% of them appearing once. The sample comprised PBMCs. Source of these receptors: a man aged 50 to 59 in good health and CMV-seropositive.

The V call is TRBV28, the J call TRBJ1-3; no reliable D call. This CDR3 contains 12 residues. V lost 10 bases and J 9 bases, leaving 16 bases between the germline ends. The germline V gene encodes CDR1 MDHEN and CDR2 SYDVKM. In nucleotides, the CDR3 is TGTGCCACCTTGGGCACCACCGCCACCATATATTTT. This gives the protein CATLGTTATIYF.

V and J are TRBV6-5 and TRBJ1-2; 7 bases map to TRBD1. Losses at the gene ends were 0 bases for V and 4 bases for J; bases not matched to a gene: 5. CDR3 length: 15 amino acids. Germline CDR1 and CDR2: MNHEY and SVGAGI. The CDR3 loop is CASSYSAGGGYGYTF. The DNA for the CDR3 is TGTGCCAGCAGTTACTCGGCAGGGGGTGGCTATGGCTACACCTTC.

CDR3 region: CASRPGQDDYEQYF. In DNA, the CDR3 is TGTGCCAGCAGACCCGGACAGGACGACTACGAGCAGTACTTC. The chain carries TRBV6-5 and TRBJ2-7, with 7 positions matching TRBD1. The V and J ends lost 6 bases and 3 bases, in that order; junction bases with no gene match: 8. Germline values: CDR1 MNHEY, CDR2 SVGAGI. This CDR3 spans 14 amino acids.

The J gene is TRBJ2-5, the V gene TRBV6-1, with D possibly matching TRBD1 (7 bases). This CDR3 contains 14 residues. The germline V and J ends were trimmed by 7 bases and 0 bases, with 12 bases remaining between them. Germline CDR1 is MNHNS and CDR2 is SASEGT. The CDR3 DNA is TGTGCCAGCAACGGGGGACAGTACCAAGAGACCCAGTACTTC. It translates to CASNGGQYQETQYF.

The DNA for the CDR3 is TGTGCCAGCAGCCGCAACCCGGGACTAGCGGGAAAGGACGGGGAGCTGTTTTTT. Encoded protein: CASSRNPGLAGKDGELFF. The chain links TRBV4-2 to TRBJ2-2, with TRBD2 matching 13 bases. Germline loops: CDR1 LGHNA, CDR2 YNFKEQ. V shed 4 bases and J 7 bases; nucleotides not matched to a gene: 12. The CDR3 runs to 18 residues.

The rearrangement joins TRBV28 to TRBJ2-5; 9 nucleotides match TRBD1. Trimming removed 6 bases from V and 6 bases from J; junction bases left unmatched: 11. Germline V gives CDR1 MDHEN, CDR2 SYDVKM. This CDR3 has 15 amino acids. CDR3 bases: TGTGCCAGCAGCCCGACCCAAGACAGGGGGAAGACCCAGTACTTC. It is translated as CASSPTQDRGKTQYF.

The chain is built from TRBV5-1 and TRBJ2-3, with 14 bases fitting TRBD2. The germline CDR1 and CDR2 sequences are SGHRS and YFSETQ. The CDR3 has 16 amino acids. J lost 5 bases, V lost 3 bases, and 5 bases had no gene match. CDR3 residues: CASSSGLAGVVDTQYF. The CDR3 DNA sequence: TGCGCCAGCAGCTCGGGACTAGCGGGAGTCGTAGATACGCAGTATTTT.

The chain is built from TRBV5-1 and TRBJ2-7; D is unclear. The CDR3 spans 13 residues. V was clipped by 1 base and J by 1 base, with 6 bases between them. Germline V gene sequence: CDR1 SGHRS, CDR2 YFSETQ. This CDR3 is CASSLTVSYEQYF. The CDR3 DNA reads TGCGCCAGCAGCTTGACGGTTTCCTACGAGCAGTACTTC.

J is TRBJ2-7 and V is TRBV7-9; 7 nucleotides agree with TRBD1. With V trimmed by 4 bases and J by 6 bases, 9 bases remained unmatched. Germline loops: CDR1 SEHNR, CDR2 FQNEAQ (reference sequence). The CDR3 totals 14 residues. CDR3 loop: CASSSLQGTFEQYF. CDR3 nucleotide sequence: TGTGCCAGCAGCTCCTTACAGGGGACGTTCGAGCAGTACTTC.

This clone was seen only a few times. The J gene is TRBJ1-2, the V gene TRBV28; possibly TRBD1 for D (5 bases). Germline CDR1 MDHEN, CDR2 SYDVKM. The V and J ends lost 3 bases and 8 bases respectively, with 7 bases between them. The CDR3 extends over 11 amino acids. CDR3 bases: TGTGCCAGCAGTTTGACAGACGGCTACACCTTC. It encodes CASSLTDGYTF.

With respect to this clone: The identical CDR3 is also encoded by other nucleotide sequences in the sample. The V gene is TRBV5-1, the J gene TRBJ1-4; 8 bases are shared with TRBD1. Per the germline V gene, CDR1 is SGHRS and CDR2 is YFSETQ. The CDR3 sequence is 15 residues long. V lost 3 bases to trimming and J lost 4 bases; unmatched junction nucleotides: 5. CDR3 region: CASSSQGAVNEKLFF. The CDR3 nucleotides are TGCGCCAGCAGCTCTCAGGGGGCGGTTAATGAAAAACTGTTTTTT.

The sample holds a few counts of this clone. CDR3 sequence reads: CASTRQGTNYGYTF. The CDR3 DNA follows: TGTGCCAGCACGAGACAGGGAACTAACTATGGCTACACCTTC. The chain has TRBV6-1 and TRBJ1-2; 7 nucleotides align to TRBD1. The CDR3 loop spans 14 amino acids. The trim removed 7 bases at V and 0 bases at J, leaving 5 bases unmatched. From germline, CDR1 is MNHNS and CDR2 SASEGT.

The chain employs TRBV4-1 and TRBJ2-7, with TRBD1 as a possible D gene (6 bases). Germline CDR1 MGHRA, CDR2 YSYEKL. The CDR3 loop spans 15 amino acids. V was cut by 3 bases and J by 6 bases, with 18 bases left in between. CDR3 coding DNA: TGCGCCAGCAGCCACAGAGGCTTTACAGGGTCCGAGCAGTACTTC. Its translation: CASSHRGFTGSEQYF.

The V and J genes are TRBV20-1 and TRBJ1-2; D is unresolved. The CDR3 is 10 amino acids. CDR1 and CDR2 from the germline V gene are DFQATT and SNEGSKA (reference sequence). With 6 bases removed from V and 7 bases from J, the gap between germline ends came to 9 bases. This chain's CDR3 is CSAGRSGYTF. CDR3 DNA: TGCAGTGCAGGGAGATCTGGCTACACCTTC.

V is TRBV5-4 and J is TRBJ1-3; a weak D match, TRBD1 (6 bases). The V end was cut by 4 bases, the J end by 0 bases, with 14 bases between. Germline CDR1 is SGHNT and CDR2 is YYREEE (reference sequence). The CDR3 totals 16 residues. The CDR3 sequence: CASSPGQLLSGNTIYF. The DNA of the CDR3 is TGTGCCAGCAGCCCTGGACAGCTCCTCTCTGGAAACACCATATATTTT.

V gene TRBV6-1 combines with J gene TRBJ2-5; TRBD2 agrees at 8 bases. Germline assignment: CDR1 MNHNS and CDR2 SASEGT. V shed 2 bases, J shed 5 bases, and the junction held 16 bases outside the gene matches. This CDR3 comprises 18 residues. This chain's CDR3 is CASSEYGLASESGETQYF. CDR3 DNA: TGTGCCAGCAGTGAATACGGACTAGCCTCAGAGTCGGGGGAGACCCAGTACTTC.

The rearrangement links TRBV30 to TRBJ1-4, with unresolved D. V gave up 1 base and J gave up 3 bases, with 6 bases separating them. CDR3 length: 13 residues. In germline, CDR1 is GTSNPN, CDR2 SVGIG (reference sequence). Written as DNA, the CDR3 is TGTGCCTGGAGTGGGACTGCTAATGAAAAACTGTTTTTT. It is translated as CAWSGTANEKLFF. Drawing the rest from reference TRBV30 and TRBJ1-4, the complete variable domain is SQTIHQWPATLVQPVGSPLSLECTVEGTSNPNLYWYRQAAGRGLQLLFYSVGIGQISSEVPQNLSASRPQDRQFILSSKKLLLSDSGFYLCAWSGTANEKLFFGSGTQLSVL.

This clone has only one observation. The rearrangement joins TRBV30 to TRBJ2-5; possibly TRBD1 for D (6 bases). The V end lost 8 bases, the J end lost 5 bases, and 21 bases lay between the germline ends. Per germline, CDR1 GTSNPN and CDR2 SVGIG (reference sequence). The CDR3 loop spans 14 amino acids. The CDR3 DNA is TGTGCCCAAAGGTGGGATAAAGGGGGTGAGACCCAGTACTTC. Encoded protein: CAQRWDKGGETQYF.

The chain carries TRBV9 and TRBJ2-7; possibly TRBD2 for D (6 bases). Germline V gives CDR1 SGDLS, CDR2 YYNGEE. Trimming removed 3 bases from V and 5 bases from J, with 18 bases in between. CDR3 length: 15 residues. CDR3 residues: CASSAHPRESDEQYF. The CDR3 DNA sequence: TGTGCCAGCAGCGCGCACCCACGGGAGTCCGACGAGCAGTACTTC.

V gene TRBV19 combines with J gene TRBJ2-7, with 9 positions matching TRBD1. From germline, CDR1 is LNHDA and CDR2 SQIVND (reference sequence). With 6 bases clipped from V and 4 bases from J, the junction kept 4 bases outside the gene matches. This CDR3 spans 13 amino acids. The CDR3 DNA follows: TGTGCCAGTAGCCACAGGGGGCCTTACGAGCAGTACTTC. Residues: CASSHRGPYEQYF.

The chain couples TRBV5-1 to TRBJ1-1; 7 positions agree with TRBD1. The CDR3 spans 15 residues. CDR1 and CDR2 (germline): SGHRS, YFSETQ. V lost 0 bases and J lost 1; bases outside the gene matches: 3. For the CDR3, the DNA is TGCGCCAGCAGCTTGGAGGGACAGCCGAACACTGAAGCTTTCTTT. Translating it yields CASSLEGQPNTEAFF.

This chain joins TRBV19 and TRBJ1-2; 10 positions match TRBD1. The germline CDR1 and CDR2 sequences are LNHDA and SQIVND (reference sequence). After removal of 6 bases from V and 7 bases from J, the junction contained 5 bases not matched to a gene. This CDR3 has 13 amino acids. This CDR3 reads CASSRDRGFGYTF. CDR3 nucleotides: TGTGCCAGTAGCCGGGACAGGGGTTTTGGCTACACCTTC.

The CDR3: CASSLGIAGGVDEQFF. Here the CDR3 DNA reads TGTGCCAGCAGCTTAGGGATAGCGGGAGGGGTGGATGAGCAGTTCTTC. This chain joins TRBV7-2 and TRBJ2-1, with 11 bases that match TRBD2. The CDR3 runs to 16 residues. Germline V gives CDR1 SGHTA, CDR2 FQGNSA. The junction had 7 bases not matched to a gene; V was cut back by 1 base and J by 8 bases.

V and J are TRBV30 and TRBJ2-1; 9 bases align to TRBD2. Germline trimming cut 6 bases from V and 7 bases from J; bases unmatched to any gene: 10. This CDR3 comprises 14 residues. Germline V gene data show CDR1 as GTSNPN and CDR2 as SVGIG (reference sequence). In DNA, the CDR3 is TGTGCCTGTATTCGGCGGGAGGGAGGTAATGAGCAGTTCTTC. This encodes CACIRREGGNEQFF.

The CDR3 nucleotides read TGTGCCAGCACCATGCAAGGCCCACCGGCAGGCGAGCAGTACTTC. Translation gives CASTMQGPPAGEQYF. The chain combines TRBV28 with TRBJ2-7; D is unresolved. V lost 7 bases to trimming and J lost 6 bases, with 22 bases between them. The CDR3 covers 15 residues. Germline loops: CDR1 MDHEN, CDR2 SYDVKM.

There are a few counts of this clone. This sequence joins TRBV5-1 and TRBJ2-3; TRBD1 aligns across 12 bases. Germline CDR1 is SGHRS and CDR2 is YFSETQ. Trimming at V came to 4 bases and at J to 5 bases, leaving 5 bases not matched to a gene. This CDR3 is 15 amino acids long. The CDR3 nucleotides read TGCGCCAGCAGCGAGGGGACAGGGGGCTTAGATACGCAGTATTTT. Translating gives CASSEGTGGLDTQYF.

This CDR3 is CASSFGRGVSNQPQHF. CDR3 sequence (DNA): TGTGCCAGCAGTTTTGGCAGGGGCGTTAGCAATCAGCCCCAGCATTTT. This chain connects TRBV28 to TRBJ1-5, with D possibly being TRBD1 (6 bases). In germline, CDR1 is MDHEN, CDR2 SYDVKM. This CDR3 is 16 amino acids long. V was clipped by 3 bases and J by 0 bases, with 12 bases between them.

The chain carries TRBV4-1 and TRBJ1-4, with D possibly being TRBD1 (6 bases). Germline CDR1 and CDR2: MGHRA and YSYEKL. The germline V and J ends were trimmed by 2 bases and 7 bases, with 17 bases remaining between them. The CDR3 runs to 16 residues. CDR3 sequence: CASSQTWTARGEKLFF. The CDR3 DNA reads TGCGCCAGCAGCCAAACATGGACAGCCCGGGGTGAAAAACTGTTTTTT.

This clone was seen only once. The chain carries TRBV5-1 and TRBJ2-6; D gene ambiguous. V shed 2 bases and J shed 2 bases, with 8 bases lying between them. The CDR3 runs to 15 residues. Per the germline V gene, CDR1 is SGHRS and CDR2 is YFSETQ. CDR3 in DNA: TGCGCCAGCAGCTTCGGTCCCGCTGGGGCCAACGTCCTGACTTTC. Translated, it gives CASSFGPAGANVLTF.

This clone has a handful of counts. This rearrangement joins TRBV5-4 to TRBJ1-3, with 9 bases aligning to TRBD1. Trimming cost V 4 bases and J 4 bases; bases outside gene matches: 6. The CDR3 is 15 amino acids. Germline values: CDR1 SGHNT, CDR2 YYREEE (reference sequence). CDR3 region: CASSPQGALGNTIYF. The DNA of the CDR3 is TGTGCCAGCAGCCCACAGGGGGCTCTGGGAAACACCATATATTTT.

J is TRBJ2-1 and V is TRBV5-1; unclear D gene. This CDR3 has 14 residues. Germline V gene data show CDR1 as SGHRS and CDR2 as YFSETQ. V lost 0 bases and J lost 1, with 5 bases in between. The CDR3 DNA follows: TGCGCCAGCAGCTTGGATCCATCCTACAATGAGCAGTTCTTC. Amino acids: CASSLDPSYNEQFF.

This chain connects TRBV20-1 to TRBJ2-5, with 7 positions matching TRBD1. CDR1 is DFQATT, CDR2 SNEGSKA, per germline (reference sequence). J gave up 5 bases and V 7 bases, and 4 bases lay outside the gene matches. This CDR3 is built from 11 residues. Written as DNA, the CDR3 is TGCAGTGAGGGGACAGAGGAGACCCAGTACTTC. Translating it yields CSEGTEETQYF.